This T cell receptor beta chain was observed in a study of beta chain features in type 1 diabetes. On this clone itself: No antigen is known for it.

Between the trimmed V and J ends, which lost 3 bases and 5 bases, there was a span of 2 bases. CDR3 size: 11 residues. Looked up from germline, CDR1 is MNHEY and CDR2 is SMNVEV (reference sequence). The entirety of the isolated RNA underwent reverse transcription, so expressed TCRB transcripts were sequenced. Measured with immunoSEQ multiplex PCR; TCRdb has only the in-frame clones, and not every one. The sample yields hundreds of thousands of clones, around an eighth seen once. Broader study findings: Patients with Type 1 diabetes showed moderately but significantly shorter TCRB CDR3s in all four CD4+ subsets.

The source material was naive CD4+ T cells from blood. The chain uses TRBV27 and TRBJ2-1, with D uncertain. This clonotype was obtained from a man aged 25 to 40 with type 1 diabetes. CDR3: CASSFDNEQFF. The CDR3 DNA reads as TGTGCCAGCAGTTTCGACAATGAGCAGTTCTTC.